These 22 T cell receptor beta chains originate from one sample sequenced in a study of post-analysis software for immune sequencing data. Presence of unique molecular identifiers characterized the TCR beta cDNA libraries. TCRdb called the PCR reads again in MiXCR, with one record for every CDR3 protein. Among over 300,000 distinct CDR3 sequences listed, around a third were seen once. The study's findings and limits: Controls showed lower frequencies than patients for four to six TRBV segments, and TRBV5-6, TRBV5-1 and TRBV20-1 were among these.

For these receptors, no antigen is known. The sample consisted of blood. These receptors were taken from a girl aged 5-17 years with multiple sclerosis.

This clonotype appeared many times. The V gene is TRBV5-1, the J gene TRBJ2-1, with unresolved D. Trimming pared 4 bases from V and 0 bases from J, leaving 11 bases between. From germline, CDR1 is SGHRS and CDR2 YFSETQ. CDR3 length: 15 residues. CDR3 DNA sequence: TGCGCCAGCAGCGAACAGTCTTTCTCCTACAATGAGCAGTTCTTC. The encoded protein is CASSEQSFSYNEQFF. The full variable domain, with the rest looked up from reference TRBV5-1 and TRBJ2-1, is KAGVTQTPRYLIKTRGQQVTLSCSPISGHRSVSWYQQTPGQGLQFLFEYFSETQRNKGNFPGRFSGRQFSNSRSEMNVSTLELGDSALYLCASSEQSFSYNEQFFGPGTRLTVL.

CDR3 region: CASSPLTGTGNGYTF. DNA for the CDR3: TGCGCCAGCAGCCCGCTCACCGGGACGGGGAATGGCTACACCTTC. The chain employs TRBV4-3 and TRBJ1-2, with a tentative D call TRBD1 (5 bases). Trimming pared 4 bases from V and 6 bases from J, leaving 18 bases between. The germline V gene encodes CDR1 LGHNA and CDR2 YSLEER. The CDR3 is made up of 15 amino acids.

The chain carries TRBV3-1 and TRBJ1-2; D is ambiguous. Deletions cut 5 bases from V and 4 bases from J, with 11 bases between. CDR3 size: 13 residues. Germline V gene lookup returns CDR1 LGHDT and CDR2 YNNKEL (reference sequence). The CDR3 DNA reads TGTGCCAGCAGCTTGACACAATGCTATGGCTACACCTTC. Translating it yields CASSLTQCYGYTF.

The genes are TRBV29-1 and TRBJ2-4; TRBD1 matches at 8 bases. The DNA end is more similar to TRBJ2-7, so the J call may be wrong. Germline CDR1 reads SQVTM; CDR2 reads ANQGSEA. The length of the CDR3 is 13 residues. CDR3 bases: TGCAGCGTTGCGGACAGGGTGGGTTACGAGCAGTACTTC. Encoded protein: CSVADRVGYEQYF.

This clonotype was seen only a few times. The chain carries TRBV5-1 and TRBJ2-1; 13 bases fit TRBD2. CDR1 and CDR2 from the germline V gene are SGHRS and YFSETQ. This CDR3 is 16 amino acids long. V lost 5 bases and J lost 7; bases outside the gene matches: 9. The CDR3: CASRTSGGAFVNEQFF. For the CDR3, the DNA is TGCGCCAGCAGAACTAGCGGGGGGGCCTTCGTGAATGAGCAGTTCTTC. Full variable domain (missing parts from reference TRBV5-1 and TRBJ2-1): KAGVTQTPRYLIKTRGQQVTLSCSPISGHRSVSWYQQTPGQGLQFLFEYFSETQRNKGNFPGRFSGRQFSNSRSEMNVSTLELGDSALYLCASRTSGGAFVNEQFFGPGTRLTVL.

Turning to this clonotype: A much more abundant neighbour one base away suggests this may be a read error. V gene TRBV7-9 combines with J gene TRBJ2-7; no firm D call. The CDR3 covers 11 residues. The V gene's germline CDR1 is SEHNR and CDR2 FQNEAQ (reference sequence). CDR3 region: CSSSSAYEQYF. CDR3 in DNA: TGTTCCAGCAGCTCTGCCTACGAGCAGTACTTC.

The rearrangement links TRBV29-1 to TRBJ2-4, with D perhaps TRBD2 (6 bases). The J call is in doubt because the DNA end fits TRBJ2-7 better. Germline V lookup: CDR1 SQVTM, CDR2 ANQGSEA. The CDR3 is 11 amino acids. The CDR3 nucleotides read TGCAGCGTACGGGGGATGGACGAGCAGTACTTC. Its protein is CSVRGMDEQYF.

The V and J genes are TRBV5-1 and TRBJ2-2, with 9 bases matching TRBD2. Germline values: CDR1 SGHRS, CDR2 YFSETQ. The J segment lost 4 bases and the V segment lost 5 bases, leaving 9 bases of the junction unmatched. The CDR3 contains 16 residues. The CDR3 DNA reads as TGCGCCAGCAGGATGGGGCTAGCGGGACCCACCGGGGAGCTGTTTTTT. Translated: CASRMGLAGPTGELFF.

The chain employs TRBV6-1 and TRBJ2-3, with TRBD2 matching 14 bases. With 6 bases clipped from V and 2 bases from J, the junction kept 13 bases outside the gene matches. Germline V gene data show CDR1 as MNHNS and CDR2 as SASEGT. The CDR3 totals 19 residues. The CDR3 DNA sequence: TGTGCCAGCAGCCGACTAGCGGGGGGGCATATTCGGACCACAGATACGCAGTATTTT. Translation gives CASSRLAGGHIRTTDTQYF.

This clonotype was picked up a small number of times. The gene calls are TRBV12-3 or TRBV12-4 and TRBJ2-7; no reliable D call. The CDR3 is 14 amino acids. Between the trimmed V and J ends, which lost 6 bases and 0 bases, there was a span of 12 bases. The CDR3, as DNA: TGTGCCAGCAGCTCGGACGCCTTCTCCTACGAGCAGTACTTC. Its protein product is CASSSDAFSYEQYF.

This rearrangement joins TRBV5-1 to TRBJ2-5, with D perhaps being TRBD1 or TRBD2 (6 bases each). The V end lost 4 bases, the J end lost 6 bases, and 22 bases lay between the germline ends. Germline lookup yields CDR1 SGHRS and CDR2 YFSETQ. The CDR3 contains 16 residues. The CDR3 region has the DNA TGCGCCAGCAGCCCTGGGGGCGGGGCCGGTGGGAAGACCCAGTACTTC. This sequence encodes CASSPGGGAGGKTQYF.

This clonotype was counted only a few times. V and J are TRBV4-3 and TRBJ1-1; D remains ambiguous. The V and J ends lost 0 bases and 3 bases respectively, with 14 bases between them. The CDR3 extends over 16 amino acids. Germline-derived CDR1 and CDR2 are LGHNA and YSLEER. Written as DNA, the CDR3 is TGCGCCAGCAGCCAAGATCTGACACGAATGCACACTGAAGCTTTCTTT. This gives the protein CASSQDLTRMHTEAFF.

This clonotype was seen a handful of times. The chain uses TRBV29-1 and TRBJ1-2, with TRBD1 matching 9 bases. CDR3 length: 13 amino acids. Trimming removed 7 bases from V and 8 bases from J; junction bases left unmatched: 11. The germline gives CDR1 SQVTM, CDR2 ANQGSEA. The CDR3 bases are TGCAGCGCCAGGGACAGGGATTTTTCGGGCTACACCTTC. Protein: CSARDRDFSGYTF.

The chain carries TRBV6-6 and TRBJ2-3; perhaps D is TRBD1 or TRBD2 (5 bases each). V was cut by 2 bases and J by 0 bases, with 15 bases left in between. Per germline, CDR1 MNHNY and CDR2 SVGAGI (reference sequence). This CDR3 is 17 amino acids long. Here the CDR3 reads CASSYSHRRDSTDTQYF. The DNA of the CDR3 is TGTGCCAGCAGTTACAGTCACCGACGGGACAGCACAGATACGCAGTATTTT.

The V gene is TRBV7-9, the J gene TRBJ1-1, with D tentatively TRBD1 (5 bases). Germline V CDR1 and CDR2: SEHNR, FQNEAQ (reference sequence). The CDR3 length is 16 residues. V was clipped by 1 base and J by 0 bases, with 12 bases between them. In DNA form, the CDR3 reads TGTGCCAGCAGCTTAGGGGGGAGCGGGATGAACACTGAAGCTTTCTTT. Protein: CASSLGGSGMNTEAFF.

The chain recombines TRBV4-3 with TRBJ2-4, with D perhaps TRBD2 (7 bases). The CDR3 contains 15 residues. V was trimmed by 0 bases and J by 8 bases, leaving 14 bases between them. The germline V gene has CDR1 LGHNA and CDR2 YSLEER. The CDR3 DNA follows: TGCGCCAGCAGCCAAGAGAGGGGGGGCGTAGACATTCAGTACTTC. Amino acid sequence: CASSQERGGVDIQYF.

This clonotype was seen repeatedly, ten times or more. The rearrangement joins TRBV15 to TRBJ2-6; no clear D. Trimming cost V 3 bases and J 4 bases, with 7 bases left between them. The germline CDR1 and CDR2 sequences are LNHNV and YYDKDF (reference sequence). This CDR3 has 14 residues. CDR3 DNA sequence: TGTGCCACCAGCAGCCTACTGGGGGCCAACGTCCTGACTTTC. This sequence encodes CATSSLLGANVLTF.

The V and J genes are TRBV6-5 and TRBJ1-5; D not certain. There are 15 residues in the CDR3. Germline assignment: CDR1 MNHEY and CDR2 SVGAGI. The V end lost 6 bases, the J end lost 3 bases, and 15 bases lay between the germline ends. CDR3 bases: TGTGCCAGCAGCCCGCGACCCCTGGACAATCAGCCCCAGCATTTT. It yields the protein CASSPRPLDNQPQHF.

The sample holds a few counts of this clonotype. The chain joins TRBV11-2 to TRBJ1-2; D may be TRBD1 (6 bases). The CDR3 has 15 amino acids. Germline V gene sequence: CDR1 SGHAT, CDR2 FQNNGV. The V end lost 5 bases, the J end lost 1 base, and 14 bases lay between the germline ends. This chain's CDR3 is CASSPRGQLNYGYTF. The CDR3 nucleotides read TGTGCCAGCAGCCCTCGAGGACAGCTTAACTATGGCTACACCTTC.

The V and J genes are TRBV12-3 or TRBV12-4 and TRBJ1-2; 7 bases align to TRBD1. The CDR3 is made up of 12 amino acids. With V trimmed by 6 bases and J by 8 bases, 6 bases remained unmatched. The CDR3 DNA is TGTGCCAGCAGCCCCGGGACAGAAGGCTACACCTTC. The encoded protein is CASSPGTEGYTF.

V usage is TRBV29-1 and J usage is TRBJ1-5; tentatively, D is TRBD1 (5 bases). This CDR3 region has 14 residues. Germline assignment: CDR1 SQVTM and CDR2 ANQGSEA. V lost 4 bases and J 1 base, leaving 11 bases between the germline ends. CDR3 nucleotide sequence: TGCAGCGTTGGGCACGGGGGGAGCAATCAGCCCCAGCATTTT. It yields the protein CSVGHGGSNQPQHF.

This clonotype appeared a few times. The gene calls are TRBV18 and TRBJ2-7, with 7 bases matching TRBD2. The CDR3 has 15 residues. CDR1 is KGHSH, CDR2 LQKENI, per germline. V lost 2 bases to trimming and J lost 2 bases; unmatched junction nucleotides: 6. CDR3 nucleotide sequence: TGTGCCAGCTCACCAGGGGGAGGGGCCACCTACGAGCAGTACTTC. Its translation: CASSPGGGATYEQYF.